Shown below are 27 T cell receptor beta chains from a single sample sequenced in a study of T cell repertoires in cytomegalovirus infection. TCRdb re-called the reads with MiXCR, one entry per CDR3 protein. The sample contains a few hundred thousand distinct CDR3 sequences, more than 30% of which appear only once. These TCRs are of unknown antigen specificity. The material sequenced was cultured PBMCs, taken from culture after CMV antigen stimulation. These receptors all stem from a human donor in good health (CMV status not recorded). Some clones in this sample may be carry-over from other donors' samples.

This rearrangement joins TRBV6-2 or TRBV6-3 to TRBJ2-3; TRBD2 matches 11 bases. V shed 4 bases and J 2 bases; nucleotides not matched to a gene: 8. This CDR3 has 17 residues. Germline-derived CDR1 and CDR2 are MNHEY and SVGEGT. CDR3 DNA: TGTGCCAGCAGTTTTTTAGCGGGAGGGCCCGACACAGATACGCAGTATTTT. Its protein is CASSFLAGGPDTDTQYF.

The CDR3 nucleotides are TGCAGCGTTGGATTAGCGGGAGGGATCCCAGATACGCAGTATTTT. Translated: CSVGLAGGIPDTQYF. V gene TRBV29-1 combines with J gene TRBJ2-3; 11 bases are shared with TRBD2. The V gene end was trimmed by 4 bases and the J gene end by 4 bases; junction bases not matched to a gene: 7. The CDR3 length is 15 residues. Germline lookup yields CDR1 SQVTM and CDR2 ANQGSEA.

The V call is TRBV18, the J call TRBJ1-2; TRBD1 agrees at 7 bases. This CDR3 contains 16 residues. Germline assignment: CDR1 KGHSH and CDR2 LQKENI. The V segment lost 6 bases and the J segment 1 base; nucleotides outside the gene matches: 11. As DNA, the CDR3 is TGTGCCAGCTCGCCCGGTGGGACAGCCTTTAACTATGGCTACACCTTC. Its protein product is CASSPGGTAFNYGYTF.

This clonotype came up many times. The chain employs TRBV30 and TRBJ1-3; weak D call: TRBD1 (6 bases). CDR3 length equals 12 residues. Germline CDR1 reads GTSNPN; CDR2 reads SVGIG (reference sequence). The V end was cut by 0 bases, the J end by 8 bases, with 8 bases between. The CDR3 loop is CAWSVQGHTIYF. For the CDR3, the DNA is TGTGCCTGGAGTGTACAGGGACACACCATATATTTT.

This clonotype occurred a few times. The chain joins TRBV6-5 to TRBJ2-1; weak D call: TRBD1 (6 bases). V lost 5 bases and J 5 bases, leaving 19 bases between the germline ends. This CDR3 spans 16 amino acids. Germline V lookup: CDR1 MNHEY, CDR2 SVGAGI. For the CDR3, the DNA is TGTGCCAGCAGTCCATCCGGGACAAGGACCCACAATGAGCAGTTCTTC. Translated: CASSPSGTRTHNEQFF.

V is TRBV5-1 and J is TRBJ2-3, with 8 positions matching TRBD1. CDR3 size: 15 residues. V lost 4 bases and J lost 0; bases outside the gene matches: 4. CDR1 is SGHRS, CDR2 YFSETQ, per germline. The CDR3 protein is CASSPTGESTDTQYF. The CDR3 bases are TGCGCCAGCAGCCCGACAGGGGAAAGCACAGATACGCAGTATTTT.

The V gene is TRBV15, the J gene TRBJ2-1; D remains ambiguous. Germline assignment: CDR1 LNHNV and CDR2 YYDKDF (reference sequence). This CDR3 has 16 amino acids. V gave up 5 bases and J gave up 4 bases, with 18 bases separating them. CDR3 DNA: TGTGCCACCAGCCCCGGCCCCGTGACGGATTACAATGAGCAGTTCTTC. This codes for CATSPGPVTDYNEQFF.

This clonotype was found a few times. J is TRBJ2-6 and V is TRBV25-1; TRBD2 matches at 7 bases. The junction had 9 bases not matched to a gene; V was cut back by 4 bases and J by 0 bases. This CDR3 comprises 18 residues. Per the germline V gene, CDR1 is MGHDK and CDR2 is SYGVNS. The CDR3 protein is CASSGPSGTYSGANVLTF. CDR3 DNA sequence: TGTGCCAGCAGTGGACCTAGCGGCACTTACTCTGGGGCCAACGTCCTGACTTTC.

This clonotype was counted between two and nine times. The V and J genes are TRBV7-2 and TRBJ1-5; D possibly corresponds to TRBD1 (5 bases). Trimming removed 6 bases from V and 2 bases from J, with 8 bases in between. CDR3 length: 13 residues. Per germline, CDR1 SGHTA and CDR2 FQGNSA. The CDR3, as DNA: TGTGCCAGCAGGTTGACAGGCAATCAGCCCCAGCATTTT. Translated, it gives CASRLTGNQPQHF.

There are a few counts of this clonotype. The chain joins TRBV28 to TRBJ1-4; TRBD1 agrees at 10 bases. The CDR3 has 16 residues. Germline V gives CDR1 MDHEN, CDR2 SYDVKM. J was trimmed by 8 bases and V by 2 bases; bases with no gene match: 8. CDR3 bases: TGTGCCAGCAGTTTACCAGCGGGACAGGGGTTAGAAAAACTGTTTTTT. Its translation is CASSLPAGQGLEKLFF.

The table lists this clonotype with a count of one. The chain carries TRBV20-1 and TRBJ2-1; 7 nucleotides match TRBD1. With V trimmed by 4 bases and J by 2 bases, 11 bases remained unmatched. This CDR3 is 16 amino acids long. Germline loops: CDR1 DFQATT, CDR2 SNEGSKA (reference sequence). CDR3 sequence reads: CSAIPTSGTAYNEQFF. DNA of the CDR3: TGCAGTGCTATTCCGACCTCCGGGACAGCCTACAATGAGCAGTTCTTC.

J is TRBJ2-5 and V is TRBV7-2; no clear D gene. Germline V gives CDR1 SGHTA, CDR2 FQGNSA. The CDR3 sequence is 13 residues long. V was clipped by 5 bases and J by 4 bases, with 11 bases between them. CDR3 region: CASSRLGIETQYF. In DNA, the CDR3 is TGTGCCAGCAGCCGGCTGGGGATAGAGACCCAGTACTTC.

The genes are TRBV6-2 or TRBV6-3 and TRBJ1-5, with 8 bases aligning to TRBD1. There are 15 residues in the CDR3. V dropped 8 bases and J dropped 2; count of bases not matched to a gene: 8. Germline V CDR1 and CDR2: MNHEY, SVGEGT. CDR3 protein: CASVDRVRGNQPQHF. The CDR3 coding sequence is TGTGCCAGCGTGGACAGGGTGAGGGGCAATCAGCCCCAGCATTTT.

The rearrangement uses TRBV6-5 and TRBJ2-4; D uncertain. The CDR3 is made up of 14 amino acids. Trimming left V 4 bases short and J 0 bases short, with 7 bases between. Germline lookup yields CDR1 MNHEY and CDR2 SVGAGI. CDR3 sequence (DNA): TGTGCCAGCAGTTCAGGTTTAGCCAAAAACATTCAGTACTTC. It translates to CASSSGLAKNIQYF.

The CDR3 sequence: CASSFQVTSGSYTDTQYF. CDR3 DNA: TGTGCCAGCAGCTTTCAGGTCACTAGCGGGAGTTACACAGATACGCAGTATTTT. The chain has TRBV7-8 and TRBJ2-3, with 11 bases lining up with TRBD2. The CDR3 runs 18 residues. Germline lookup yields CDR1 SGHVS and CDR2 FQNEAQ. The V gene end was trimmed by 3 bases and the J gene end by 2 bases; junction bases not matched to a gene: 10.

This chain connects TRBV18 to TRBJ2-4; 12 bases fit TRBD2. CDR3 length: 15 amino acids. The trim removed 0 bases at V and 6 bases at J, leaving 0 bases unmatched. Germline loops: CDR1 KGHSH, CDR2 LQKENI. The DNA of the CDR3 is TGTGCCAGCTCACCACCACTAGCGGGAGGAAACATTCAGTACTTC. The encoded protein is CASSPPLAGGNIQYF.

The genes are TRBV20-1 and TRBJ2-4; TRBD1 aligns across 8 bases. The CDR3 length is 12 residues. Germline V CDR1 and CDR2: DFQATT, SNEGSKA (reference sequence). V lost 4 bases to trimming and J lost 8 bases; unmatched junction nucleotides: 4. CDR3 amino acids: CSATDRVDIQYF. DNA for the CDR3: TGCAGTGCTACGGACAGGGTGGACATTCAGTACTTC.

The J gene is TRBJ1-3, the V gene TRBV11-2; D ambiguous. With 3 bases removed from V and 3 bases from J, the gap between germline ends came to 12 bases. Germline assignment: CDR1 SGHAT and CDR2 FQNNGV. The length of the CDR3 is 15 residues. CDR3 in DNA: TGTGCCAGCAGCTTCCTAAGGAGTTATGGAAACACCATATATTTT. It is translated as CASSFLRSYGNTIYF.

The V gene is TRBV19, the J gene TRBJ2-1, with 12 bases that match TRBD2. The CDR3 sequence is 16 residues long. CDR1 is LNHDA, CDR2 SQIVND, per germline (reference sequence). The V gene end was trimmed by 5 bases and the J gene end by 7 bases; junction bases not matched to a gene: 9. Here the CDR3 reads CASSQRGLAGRNEQFF. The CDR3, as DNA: TGTGCCAGTAGTCAGCGGGGACTAGCGGGTAGGAATGAGCAGTTCTTC.

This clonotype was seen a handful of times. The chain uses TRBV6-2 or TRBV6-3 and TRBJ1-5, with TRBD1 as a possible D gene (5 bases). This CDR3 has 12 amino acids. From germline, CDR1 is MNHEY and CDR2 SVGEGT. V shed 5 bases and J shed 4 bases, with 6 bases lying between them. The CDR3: CASSRQNQPQHF. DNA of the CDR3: TGTGCCAGCAGTCGACAGAATCAGCCCCAGCATTTT.

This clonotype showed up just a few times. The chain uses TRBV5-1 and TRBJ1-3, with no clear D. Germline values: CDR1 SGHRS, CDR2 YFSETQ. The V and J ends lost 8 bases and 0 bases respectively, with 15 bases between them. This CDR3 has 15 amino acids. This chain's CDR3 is CASNSDGSSGNTIYF. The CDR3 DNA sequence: TGCGCCAGTAATTCGGACGGGAGCTCTGGAAACACCATATATTTT. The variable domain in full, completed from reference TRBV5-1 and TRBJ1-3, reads KAGVTQTPRYLIKTRGQQVTLSCSPISGHRSVSWYQQTPGQGLQFLFEYFSETQRNKGNFPGRFSGRQFSNSRSEMNVSTLELGDSALYLCASNSDGSSGNTIYFGEGSWLTVV.

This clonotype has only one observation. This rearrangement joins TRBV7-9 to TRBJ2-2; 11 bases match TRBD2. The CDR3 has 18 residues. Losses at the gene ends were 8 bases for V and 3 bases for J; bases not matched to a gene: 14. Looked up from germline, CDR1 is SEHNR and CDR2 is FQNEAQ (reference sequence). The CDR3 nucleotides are TGTGCCAGCGCAACAAGCCGACTAGCGGGATCGGACACCGGGGAGCTGTTTTTT. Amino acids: CASATSRLAGSDTGELFF.

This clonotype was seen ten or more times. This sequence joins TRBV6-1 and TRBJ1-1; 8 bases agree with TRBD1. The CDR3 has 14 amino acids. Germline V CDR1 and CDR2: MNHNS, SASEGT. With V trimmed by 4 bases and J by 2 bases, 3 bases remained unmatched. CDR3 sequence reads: CASSAGQGNTEAFF. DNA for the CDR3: TGTGCCAGCAGTGCAGGACAGGGAAACACTGAAGCTTTCTTT.

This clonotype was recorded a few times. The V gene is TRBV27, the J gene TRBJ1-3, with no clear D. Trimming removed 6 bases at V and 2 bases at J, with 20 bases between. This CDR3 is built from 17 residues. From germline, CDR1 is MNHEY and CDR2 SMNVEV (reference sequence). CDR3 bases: TGTGCCAGCAGCCTACAGTTCAATTCGGGGACTGGAAACACCATATATTTT. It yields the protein CASSLQFNSGTGNTIYF.

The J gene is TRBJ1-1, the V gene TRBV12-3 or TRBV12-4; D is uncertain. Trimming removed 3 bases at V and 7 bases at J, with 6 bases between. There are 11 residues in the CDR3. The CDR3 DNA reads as TGTGCCAGCAGTTTTAATTATGAAGCTTTCTTT. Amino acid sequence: CASSFNYEAFF.

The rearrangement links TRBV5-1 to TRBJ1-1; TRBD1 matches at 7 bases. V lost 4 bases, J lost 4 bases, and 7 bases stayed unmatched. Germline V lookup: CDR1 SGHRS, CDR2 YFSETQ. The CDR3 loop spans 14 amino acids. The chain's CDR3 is CASSGHRGTTEAFF. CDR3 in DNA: TGCGCCAGCAGCGGCCACAGGGGTACCACTGAAGCTTTCTTT.

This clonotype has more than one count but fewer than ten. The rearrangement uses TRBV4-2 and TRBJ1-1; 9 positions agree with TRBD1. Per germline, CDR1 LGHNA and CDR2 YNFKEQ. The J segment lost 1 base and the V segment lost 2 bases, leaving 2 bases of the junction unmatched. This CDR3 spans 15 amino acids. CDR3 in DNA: TGTGCCAGCAGCCAACAGGGACAGGGGAACACTGAAGCTTTCTTT. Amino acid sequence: CASSQQGQGNTEAFF.